The 15 T cell receptor beta chains reported below all come from one sample, sequenced in a study of T cell clonality in common variable immunodeficiency. TCRdb keeps only in-frame clones here, not all; method: immunoSEQ multiplex PCR. The sample has about 35,000 clones, none seen only once. The sample was peripheral blood mononuclear cells. These receptors came from a person aged 18-70 years in good health.

A word on this clone: Just one base apart from a much larger clone, this may be a read error. The read terminates 3 residues ahead of where the CDR3 ends, so the germline J gene completes it. V is TRBV2 and J is TRBJ2-2; D may match TRBD1 or TRBD2 (7 bases each). Germline CDR1 is SNHLY and CDR2 is FYNNEI. The CDR3 extends over 15 amino acids. Incomplete CDR3 DNA: TGTGCCAGCAGTGAAGCGACAGGGAGGGATGAAAAG. Protein sequence: CASSEATGRDEK. The whole CDR3 sequence reads CASSEATGRDEKLFF.

In its sample, this clone was seen many times. With the read ending 3 residues before the CDR3 end, the germline J gene is used to fill in that end. The V gene is TRBV5-1, the J gene TRBJ1-2; 7 bases line up with TRBD1. Germline-derived CDR1 and CDR2 are SGHRS and YFSETQ. The CDR3 totals 16 residues. With V trimmed by 0 bases and J by 5 bases, 10 bases remained unmatched. The DNA read from the CDR3 is TGCGCCAGCAGCTTGGTTGGCGGGACAGTTGCATATGGC. Its protein product is CASSLVGGTVAYG. The full CDR3 reads CASSLVGGTVAYGYTF.

This clone was recorded at least ten times. The read terminates 3 residues ahead of where the CDR3 ends, so the germline J gene completes it. The chain recombines TRBV5-4 with TRBJ2-7, with 8 nucleotides matching TRBD1. V trimming: 3 bases; J trimming: 2 bases; junction bases outside the gene matches: 10. The CDR3 consists of 16 residues. Per germline, CDR1 SGHNT and CDR2 YYREEE (reference sequence). The CDR3 bases that were read are TGTGCCAGCAGCTCAAGACAGGGGCGCCTTCCCTACGAG. It is translated as CASSSRQGRLPYE. The whole CDR3 sequence is CASSSRQGRLPYEQYF.

The sample holds a few counts of this clone. The read terminates 3 residues before the CDR3 end, so the remaining end is supplied by the germline J gene. The V and J genes are TRBV20-1 and TRBJ1-3; tentatively, D is TRBD1 (6 bases). Between the trimmed V and J ends, which lost 0 bases and 7 bases, there was a span of 16 bases. Germline assignment: CDR1 DFQATT and CDR2 SNEGSKA (reference sequence). CDR3 size: 15 residues. The CDR3 DNA, read in part, is TGCAGTGCTAGAGACCTCAGGGGTTTATTGAACACC. Translation gives CSARDLRGLLNT. The complete CDR3 protein is CSARDLRGLLNTIYF.

This clone was observed at least ten times. The DNA ends 3 residues before the CDR3 does, and the rest of the CDR3 is filled in from the germline J gene. The chain carries TRBV18 and TRBJ2-7; the match to TRBD1 covers 10 bases. The CDR3 spans 15 residues. Germline values: CDR1 KGHSH, CDR2 LQKENI. The ends lost 5 bases at V and 5 bases at J; junction bases unmatched: 9. The covered CDR3 bases are TGTGCCAGCTCATTACCGGGACAGGGGTCTCACGAG. It encodes CASSLPGQGSHE. The whole CDR3 protein is CASSLPGQGSHEQYF.

The table lists this clone with many counts. The read ends 3 residues early relative to the CDR3; the germline J gene fills the gap. The V call is TRBV30, the J call TRBJ1-2; 9 nucleotides match TRBD1. This CDR3 has 14 residues. CDR1 GTSNPN and CDR2 SVGIG come from the germline V gene (reference sequence). The CDR3 reads CAWIGTGGRKGYTF. CDR3 DNA (partial): TGTGCCTGGATCGGAACAGGGGGCAGGAAAGGC.

Turning to this clone: The CDR3 end lies 3 residues beyond the end of the read and is filled in from the germline J gene. The rearrangement links TRBV18 to TRBJ2-5; 9 positions match TRBD1. The CDR3 length is 15 residues. Trimming removed 2 bases from V and 4 bases from J; junction bases left unmatched: 5. Germline loops: CDR1 KGHSH, CDR2 LQKENI. Incomplete CDR3 DNA: TGTGCCAGCTCACCAGGGACAGGGTTGGGAGAGACC. Translated, it gives CASSPGTGLGET. The whole CDR3 sequence is CASSPGTGLGETQYF.

This clone has ten or more counts. The CDR3 end is not reached by the read, which stops 3 residues before it; the germline J gene fills it in. The chain links TRBV4-1 to TRBJ1-2; 7 bases align to TRBD1. The germline gives CDR1 MGHRA, CDR2 YSYEKL. The CDR3 loop spans 13 amino acids. Trimming at V came to 2 bases and at J to 6 bases, leaving 3 bases not matched to a gene. CDR3 DNA, as far as it was read: TGCGCCAGCAGCCAAACAGGGGCCGATGGC. Translation: CASSQTGADG. The CDR3 in its entirety is CASSQTGADGYTF.

This clone was observed at least ten times. The read gets to within 3 residues of the CDR3 end, and the germline J gene fills in the rest. The gene calls are TRBV18 and TRBJ2-5; 9 nucleotides match TRBD2. The CDR3 has 15 amino acids. After removal of 3 bases from V and 0 bases from J, the junction contained 2 bases not matched to a gene. Germline V gene sequence: CDR1 KGHSH, CDR2 LQKENI. CDR3 DNA (partial): TGTGCCAGCTCACCCCAGCGGGGGGACCAAGAGACC. Translated, it gives CASSPQRGDQET. In full, the CDR3 reads CASSPQRGDQETQYF.

Points on this clone: With the read ending 3 residues before the CDR3 end, the germline J gene is used to fill in that end. The V call is TRBV7-6, the J call TRBJ2-1; 11 positions match TRBD2. Germline-derived CDR1 and CDR2 are SGHVS and FNYEAQ. V lost 5 bases to trimming and J lost 5 bases; unmatched junction nucleotides: 2. The CDR3 extends over 14 amino acids. The CDR3 is CASSALAGDNEQFF. The CDR3 bases that were read are TGTGCCAGCAGCGCACTAGCGGGAGACAATGAG.

For this clone: The read comes to an end 3 residues before the CDR3 does, leaving the germline J gene to fill in the end. The chain employs TRBV18 and TRBJ2-4; 10 bases line up with TRBD1. CDR1 is KGHSH, CDR2 LQKENI, per germline. This CDR3 comprises 15 residues. The CDR3 loop is CASSGSGTGDYGQYF. The CDR3 DNA, read in part, is TGTGCCAGCTCAGGATCCGGGACAGGGGACTATGGT.

Many counts were recorded for this clone. Read coverage stops 3 residues before the CDR3 terminus; the germline J gene supplies the remainder. V usage is TRBV19 and J usage is TRBJ1-2; 9 positions match TRBD1. This CDR3 contains 17 residues. In germline, CDR1 is LNHDA, CDR2 SQIVND (reference sequence). Trimming cost V 3 bases and J 6 bases; bases outside gene matches: 14. Incomplete CDR3 DNA: TGTGCCAGTAGTATTTGGGCCCGGGCACAGGGGGCCGATGGC. Its protein is CASSIWARAQGADG. The entire CDR3 sequence reads CASSIWARAQGADGYTF. Looking up the rest from reference TRBV19 and TRBJ1-2 gives the full variable domain: DGGITQSPKYLFRKEGQNVTLSCEQNLNHDAMYWYRQDPGQGLRLIYYSQIVNDFQKGDIAEGYSVSREKKESFPLTVTSAQKNPTAFYLCASSIWARAQGADGYTFGSGTRLTVV.

This clone appeared many times. The DNA ends 3 residues before the CDR3 does, and the rest of the CDR3 is filled in from the germline J gene. The chain has TRBV20-1 and TRBJ2-7; 8 bases agree with TRBD2. CDR1 and CDR2 from the germline V gene are DFQATT and SNEGSKA (reference sequence). The CDR3 loop spans 12 amino acids. Unmatched junction bases numbered 7, after V lost 6 bases and J lost 6 bases. The CDR3 DNA, read in part, is TGCAGTGCGAGGACTAGCCCCACCGAG. Its translation is CSARTSPTE. The entire CDR3 is CSARTSPTEQYF.

This clone was detected ten times or more. Read coverage stops 3 residues before the CDR3 terminus; the germline J gene supplies the remainder. The same CDR3 can be traced to other DNA sequences in this sample. The chain couples TRBV30 to TRBJ2-3; 8 bases are a match to TRBD2. The germline CDR1 and CDR2 sequences are GTSNPN and SVGIG (reference sequence). There are 14 residues in the CDR3. The V segment lost 3 bases and the J segment 3 bases; nucleotides outside the gene matches: 5. The CDR3: CAWRAASGTDTQYF. CDR3 bases read: TGTGCCTGGAGGGCGGCTAGCGGGACAGATACG.

This clone was seen many times. The CDR3 end lies 3 residues beyond the end of the read and is filled in from the germline J gene. The rearrangement joins TRBV12-3 or TRBV12-4 to TRBJ2-3; TRBD1 matches 7 bases. This CDR3 region has 16 residues. J gave up 0 bases and V 5 bases, and 8 bases lay outside the gene matches. CDR3 bases read: TGTGCCAGCAGTCCTCGACAGGGCTTGAGCACAGATACG. It encodes CASSPRQGLSTDT. The entire CDR3 is CASSPRQGLSTDTQYF.